Below, 23 T cell receptor beta chains from the same sample are listed, as sequenced in a study of graft-versus-host responses after intestinal transplantation. The repertoire was sequenced with immunoSEQ multiplex PCR; TCRdb's copy has only in-frame clones and lacks some. The sample includes about 18,000 clones, 38% of them seen just once. Specimen: alloreactive CD4+ T cells from a mixed lymphocyte reaction culture, collected before intestinal transplant. Subset noted: CFSE-low proliferating T cells sorted from approximately six-day pre-transplant mixed lymphocyte reaction (GvH or HvG direction). These receptors were obtained from a human patient who received an intestinal transplant.

The J gene is TRBJ2-7, the V gene TRBV5-1, with 7 bases lining up with TRBD2. Germline V gives CDR1 SGHRS, CDR2 YFSETQ. V shed 3 bases and J 6 bases; nucleotides not matched to a gene: 6. This CDR3 has 13 residues. CDR3 nucleotides: TGCGCCAGCAGCTATCCGGGAGGATCCGAGCAGTACTTC. Protein sequence: CASSYPGGSEQYF.

This clone has just a few counts. V and J are TRBV6-5 and TRBJ2-7; 8 bases match TRBD1. J gave up 4 bases and V 5 bases, and 10 bases lay outside the gene matches. Germline V gives CDR1 MNHEY, CDR2 SVGAGI. This CDR3 contains 15 residues. The CDR3 DNA sequence: TGTGCCAGCAGTGCTTACTCAGGGGGCTGGTACGAGCAGTACTTC. This sequence encodes CASSAYSGGWYEQYF.

This clone was observed a few times. The chain uses TRBV6-5 and TRBJ1-1; D perhaps matches TRBD1 (6 bases). V was clipped by 5 bases and J by 4 bases, with 11 bases between them. Germline CDR1 MNHEY, CDR2 SVGAGI. The CDR3 spans 13 residues. In nucleotides, the CDR3 is TGTGCCAGCAGTGAATTAGGGGGCACTGAAGCTTTCTTT. It yields the protein CASSELGGTEAFF.

The rearrangement links TRBV11-3 to TRBJ2-2, with D perhaps given as TRBD1 or TRBD2 (6 bases each). The CDR3 has 14 residues. CDR1 is SGHNT and CDR2 is YENEEA in the germline V gene. The ends were cut back, 5 bases at V and 6 bases at J, with 13 bases in the middle. In DNA form, the CDR3 reads TGTGCCAGCAGCCCCAAAAGGGGGGCCGGGGAGCTGTTTTTT. Its translation is CASSPKRGAGELFF. Full variable domain (remainder filled in from reference TRBV11-3 and TRBJ2-2): EAGVVQSPRYKIIEKKQPVAFWCNPISGHNTLYWYLQNLGQGPELLIRYENEEAVDDSQLPKDRFSAERLKGVDSTLKIQPAELGDSAVYLCASSPKRGAGELFFGEGSRLTVL.

The chain joins TRBV6-6 to TRBJ2-5; D might be TRBD2 (5 bases). V dropped 5 bases and J dropped 7 bases, with 11 bases sitting between them. The germline gives CDR1 MNHNY, CDR2 SVGAGI (reference sequence). The length of the CDR3 is 12 residues. CDR3 sequence (DNA): TGTGCCAGCAGTCCCACCCGGGGGACCCAGTACTTC. The encoded protein is CASSPTRGTQYF.

This clone was detected a few times. This chain joins TRBV27 and TRBJ1-1; D gene unclear. CDR1 and CDR2 (germline): MNHEY, SMNVEV (reference sequence). V lost 2 bases, J lost 4 bases, and 8 bases lay in between. The CDR3 is 13 amino acids. The chain's CDR3 is CASSLSYGTEAFF. In DNA, the CDR3 is TGTGCCAGCAGTTTAAGTTACGGCACTGAAGCTTTCTTT.

This clone has a handful of counts. The rearrangement joins TRBV2 to TRBJ1-1; TRBD1 agrees at 8 bases. V dropped 6 bases and J dropped 4; count of bases not matched to a gene: 4. CDR1 is SNHLY, CDR2 FYNNEI, per germline. The CDR3 has 13 residues. The CDR3 region is CASRTDRGTEAFF. The CDR3 DNA follows: TGTGCCAGCAGAACAGACAGGGGCACTGAAGCTTTCTTT. The variable domain in full, completed from reference TRBV2 and TRBJ1-1, reads EPEVTQTPSHQVTQMGQEVILRCVPISNHLYFYWYRQILGQKVEFLVSFYNNEISEKSEIFDDQFSVERPDGSNFTLKIRSTKLEDSAMYFCASRTDRGTEAFFGQGTRLTVV.

The V gene is TRBV5-1, the J gene TRBJ2-3; no clear D. Deletions cut 7 bases from V and 3 bases from J, with 15 bases between. CDR3 length: 14 residues. Per the germline V gene, CDR1 is SGHRS and CDR2 is YFSETQ. The CDR3: CASFVAPRTDTQYF. CDR3 DNA sequence: TGCGCCAGCTTCGTAGCACCCCGAACAGATACGCAGTATTTT. The whole variable domain, remainder taken from reference TRBV5-1 and TRBJ2-3, is KAGVTQTPRYLIKTRGQQVTLSCSPISGHRSVSWYQQTPGQGLQFLFEYFSETQRNKGNFPGRFSGRQFSNSRSEMNVSTLELGDSALYLCASFVAPRTDTQYFGPGTRLTVL.

This clone was counted a few times. CDR3 region: CASSSSPDQYF. The CDR3 DNA is TGTGCCAGCAGCTCCTCCCCGGACCAGTACTTC. The rearrangement joins TRBV7-2 to TRBJ2-5; no clear D. This CDR3 comprises 11 residues. V gave up 4 bases and J gave up 10 bases, with 10 bases separating them. Looked up from germline, CDR1 is SGHTA and CDR2 is FQGNSA.

The V and J genes are TRBV19 and TRBJ1-2; TRBD1 might be the D (5 bases). Germline V lookup: CDR1 LNHDA, CDR2 SQIVND (reference sequence). This CDR3 has 12 amino acids. The V end lost 6 bases, the J end lost 4 bases, and 9 bases lay between the germline ends. The CDR3, as DNA: TGTGCCAGTAGGGAGGGACTCTATGGCTACACCTTC. As protein: CASREGLYGYTF. Complete variable domain (other parts from reference TRBV19 and TRBJ1-2): DGGITQSPKYLFRKEGQNVTLSCEQNLNHDAMYWYRQDPGQGLRLIYYSQIVNDFQKGDIAEGYSVSREKKESFPLTVTSAQKNPTAFYLCASREGLYGYTFGSGTRLTVV.

This clone appeared a few times. This chain links TRBV25-1 with TRBJ2-3; unclear D gene. Germline CDR1 MGHDK, CDR2 SYGVNS. Trimming pared 4 bases from V and 7 bases from J, leaving 18 bases between. The CDR3 covers 15 residues. CDR3 protein: CASSAEGSLTHTQYF. DNA for the CDR3: TGTGCCAGCAGTGCTGAAGGATCATTGACTCATACGCAGTATTTT.

The CDR3 DNA sequence: TGTGCCAGCAGCTTGGTGGGGGCCAATGAGCAGTTCTTC. Protein sequence: CASSLVGANEQFF. The rearrangement joins TRBV11-3 to TRBJ2-1; possible D gene TRBD1, 6 bases. The V end lost 3 bases, the J end lost 6 bases, and 9 bases lay between the germline ends. This CDR3 spans 13 amino acids. Germline V gene lookup returns CDR1 SGHNT and CDR2 YENEEA.

This chain joins TRBV9 and TRBJ1-6; no clear D. Trimming pared 3 bases from V and 9 bases from J, leaving 16 bases between. This CDR3 is built from 15 residues. Germline CDR1 SGDLS, CDR2 YYNGEE. This CDR3 is CASSAHTRSGSPLHF. The CDR3 nucleotides read TGTGCCAGCAGCGCCCACACGCGGAGTGGTTCACCCCTCCACTTT.

The J gene is TRBJ1-1, the V gene TRBV19; D may be TRBD1 (6 bases). Per germline, CDR1 LNHDA and CDR2 SQIVND (reference sequence). The CDR3 extends over 14 amino acids. Trimming cost V 3 bases and J 6 bases, with 14 bases left between them. The CDR3, as DNA: TGTGCCAGTAGTATCACAGGGCGAGGTTCTGAAGCTTTCTTT. The encoded protein is CASSITGRGSEAFF.

The chain is built from TRBV7-9 and TRBJ1-4; 7 positions match TRBD1. Germline assignment: CDR1 SEHNR and CDR2 FQNEAQ (reference sequence). Trimming removed 1 base from V and 5 bases from J; junction bases left unmatched: 4. The CDR3 length is 15 residues. This chain's CDR3 is CASSLEGAPNEKLFF. The CDR3 nucleotides are TGTGCCAGCAGCTTAGAGGGGGCCCCAAATGAAAAACTGTTTTTT.

This clone was counted a few times. The gene calls are TRBV9 and TRBJ1-3; no clear D. V was clipped by 3 bases and J by 4 bases, with 14 bases between them. The CDR3 is 15 amino acids. Germline V gene data show CDR1 as SGDLS and CDR2 as YYNGEE. The CDR3 sequence: CASSAQAAGGNTIYF. The CDR3, as DNA: TGTGCCAGCAGCGCCCAGGCGGCAGGCGGAAACACCATATATTTT.

This clone counts as medium-sized. As DNA, the CDR3 is TGTGCCAGCAGTGAAAGAAGTAACTATGGCTACACCTTC. This codes for CASSERSNYGYTF. The chain employs TRBV6-1 and TRBJ1-2; no clear D. CDR1 MNHNS and CDR2 SASEGT come from the germline V gene. Trimming shortened V by 2 bases and J by 1 base, and 5 bases separated the two germline ends. The length of the CDR3 is 13 residues.

The rearrangement links TRBV6-1 to TRBJ2-1; TRBD1 aligns across 7 bases. Germline trimming cut 4 bases from V and 8 bases from J; bases unmatched to any gene: 8. Germline loops: CDR1 MNHNS, CDR2 SASEGT. The CDR3 has 14 residues. CDR3 in amino acids: CASSVRGISDEQFF. CDR3 nucleotide sequence: TGTGCCAGCAGTGTCAGGGGGATTAGCGATGAGCAGTTCTTC.

This clone is judged medium-sized. The J gene is TRBJ1-5, the V gene TRBV19; D is ambiguous. The germline V and J ends were trimmed by 1 base and 0 bases, with 10 bases remaining between them. From germline, CDR1 is LNHDA and CDR2 SQIVND (reference sequence). The CDR3 is 16 residues long. The CDR3 spells CASSIVSPLSNQPQHF. The CDR3 nucleotides read TGTGCCAGTAGTATAGTCAGCCCCCTTAGCAATCAGCCCCAGCATTTT. The entire variable domain, with the rest obtained from reference TRBV19 and TRBJ1-5, is as follows: DGGITQSPKYLFRKEGQNVTLSCEQNLNHDAMYWYRQDPGQGLRLIYYSQIVNDFQKGDIAEGYSVSREKKESFPLTVTSAQKNPTAFYLCASSIVSPLSNQPQHFGDGTRLSIL.

The chain carries TRBV29-1 and TRBJ2-5; TRBD1 might be the D (6 bases). Germline CDR1 reads SQVTM; CDR2 reads ANQGSEA. Trimming took off 8 bases at V and 8 bases at J, with 18 bases between the two ends. The CDR3 is 12 residues long. CDR3 nucleotides: TGCAGCCCGGTTGTCAGGGGCGCTACCCAGTACTTC. Residues: CSPVVRGATQYF. The full variable domain, its missing parts supplied by reference TRBV29-1 and TRBJ2-5, is SAVISQKPSRDICQRGTSLTIQCQVDSQVTMMFWYRQQPGQSLTLIATANQGSEATYESGFVIDKFPISRPNLTFSTLTVSNMSPEDSSIYLCSPVVRGATQYFGPGTRLLVL.

This clone has only a few counts. The chain joins TRBV10-3 to TRBJ1-2; TRBD1 aligns across 7 bases. Unmatched junction bases numbered 10, after V lost 5 bases and J lost 4 bases. The CDR3 runs to 15 residues. Germline assignment: CDR1 ENHRY and CDR2 SYGVKD. The CDR3 protein is CAISPGPTGLYGYTF. For the CDR3, the DNA is TGTGCCATCAGTCCAGGGCCGACAGGGCTCTATGGCTACACCTTC.

This clone has only a few counts. This rearrangement joins TRBV4-2 to TRBJ1-5; no reliable D call. The germline CDR1 and CDR2 sequences are LGHNA and YNFKEQ. With 1 base removed from V and 9 bases from J, the gap between germline ends came to 16 bases. The CDR3 totals 15 residues. CDR3 region: CASSQGSGHVGPQHF. The CDR3 nucleotides read TGTGCCAGCAGCCAAGGATCCGGGCATGTGGGGCCCCAGCATTTT.

In its sample, this clone was seen a few times. The V and J genes are TRBV19 and TRBJ2-1; D remains ambiguous. CDR1 and CDR2 (germline): LNHDA, SQIVND (reference sequence). The CDR3 is 15 residues long. Deletions cut 5 bases from V and 0 bases from J, with 11 bases between. CDR3: CASSPLSISYNEQFF. CDR3 DNA: TGTGCCAGTAGTCCTTTGAGTATCTCCTACAATGAGCAGTTCTTC.